This T cell receptor (beta chain) was recorded in a study of cytomegalovirus exposure and HLA in healthy donors. Study results and limitations: Reports described diagnosis of cytomegalovirus status by the classifier as highly specific and sensitive. Despite most TCR sequences being rare, some public TCRs occurred in many donors. Later analysis demonstrated an association between a missense DCLRE1C variant and TCR beta V- and J-gene trimming. A highly shared variant cluster was judged a likely technical artifact.

Germline values: CDR1 MDHEN, CDR2 SYDVKM. The CDR3 spans 15 residues. Between the trimmed V and J ends, which lost 3 bases and 0 bases, there was a span of 9 bases. As for this clone: What it recognizes is unknown.

Primers for the PCR totalled 60 Vbeta and 13 Jbeta. The data were produced by immunoSEQ multiplex PCR, yet TCRdb's version contains in-frame clones alone and is incomplete. The sample contains around 170,000 clones, 80% to 85% of which appear only once. Material for sequencing was PBMCs. The genes are TRBV28 and TRBJ1-3; no reliable D call. This TCR was sampled from a woman younger than 30 in good health and CMV-seronegative. This CDR3 reads CASSLAGLSGNTIYF. DNA of the CDR3: TGTGCCAGCAGTTTGGCTGGGCTCTCTGGAAACACCATATATTTT.